Sequencing of this T cell receptor (beta chain) was carried out in a study of sequential checkpoint blockade in melanoma (dated by TCRdb to the late 2010s). Notes on the research overall: Using 1:1 randomization, the trial assigned patients either to first-line nivolumab followed by ipilimumab (arm A) or to ipilimumab followed by nivolumab (arm B). Matched tumor biopsies were taken from some 23 patients before treatment and at week 13, after single-agent nivolumab (arm A) or ipilimumab (arm B). Maintenance nivolumab was given following each of the two trial sequences. DNA from about 90 melanoma tumor samples collected before treatment underwent TCRbeta immunosequencing. In around 80% of the matched pre- and post-treatment tumor biopsy pairs, both biopsies came from the same lesion.

The immunoSEQ Assay was used to immunosequence TCRbeta CDR3 regions from genomic DNA. Before high-throughput sequencing, genomic DNA was amplified using bias-controlled multiplex PCR. In the paper's pipeline: To quantify the absolute abundance of each unique TCRbeta CDR3 region, the sequences were collapsed and filtered. Clonality, defined as 1 minus Pielou's evenness, was calculated using only productive rearrangements. Tumor T-cell fraction was calculated by normalizing TCRbeta template counts to the amount of usable DNA, which was estimated from several housekeeping genes. A previously published method was used to identify clones whose frequencies were significantly greater in on-treatment samples than in baseline samples. What TCRdb holds here is the immuneACCESS table cut down to in-frame rearrangements. Part of the clones is not present; checked against another copy, under half of the missing clones reflect an unresolved V gene, and the others are unexplained. V, J and clone size derive from that table, while D and trimming were established from the DNA sequence. The sample contains about 1,400 clones, about 24% of them found a single time. The biggest ten clones account for around 10% of the sample.

Overall study outcomes, separate from this receptor: Validation of the response-prediction model combining TCR metrics and mutation burden is needed in larger, independent patient cohorts. Patients whose tumor T-cell fraction and clonality increased by week 13 were about 30 times more likely to achieve clinical benefit. Among patients in arm A, the nivolumab-first arm, pretreatment tumor TIL clonality was associated with response (P = .04). Tumor T-cell fraction and clonality were found to correlate with PD-L1 staining and CD8+ T-cell counts but not with mutational load. Small sample sizes and reduced statistical power limited the analyses of tumor T-cell fraction within each arm.

Interpreted using the paper, the treatment or condition label stands for: randomized to nivolumab then ipilimumab (arm A) or the reverse (arm B). None of the patients in the trial had previously been given DNA-damaging chemotherapy. CheckMate 064, a randomized, open-label phase II trial of sequential checkpoint blockade, was the source of the samples, all of which came from patients with melanoma. Tumor TCR sequencing used genomic DNA from formalin-fixed paraffin-embedded (FFPE) tissue samples. This clone was seen a handful of times. The specificity of this receptor is unknown. Base qualities are missing; no much larger clone stands one base away. Trimming takes 5 bases from V and 4 bases from J, and the germline ends sit 11 bases apart. CDR1 and CDR2 are drawn from the germline V gene: MDHEN, SYDVKM. CDR3 length: 14 amino acids, cysteine to phenylalanine. The CDR3 DNA has 42 bases and is translated from base 1.

The sequence was obtained from a human donor with melanoma. Here the sequenced sample was tumor tissue (inferred from file names), taken from a patient given nivolumab and ipilimumab in sequence. The rearranged segments are TRBV28 and TRBJ1-4, with a weak D call of TRBD1 (5 bases match). CDR3 protein: CASSPGPFNEKLFF. In nucleotides, the sequence is TGTGCCAGCAGTCCGGGACCGTTTAATGAAAAACTGTTTTTT.